This T cell receptor (beta chain) came from a study of T cell responses to AZD1222 COVID-19 vaccine. Study-level results: Repertoire sampling happened only post peak T cell response.

This CDR3 region has 13 residues. CDR1 and CDR2 from the germline V gene are ENHRY and SYGVKD. Deletions cut 10 bases from V and 4 bases from J, with 15 bases between. TCRdb's copy holds only in-frame clones and misses some; the assay was immunoSEQ multiplex PCR. Here the sample spans some 150,000 clones, about 89% being singletons. As to this clone: Its target is not known.

This sequence was found in an adult in good health. Here the sequenced sample was peripheral blood, taken on day 0 of MenACWY control vaccination. The chain links TRBV10-3 to TRBJ2-3; the D gene is possibly TRBD1 (6 bases). Here the CDR3 DNA reads TGTGCCACACGACAGGTGGAGGCAGATACGCAGTATTTT. Encoded protein: CATRQVEADTQYF.